The present entry profiles one TCR beta chain with its context. The CDR3 spans 17 residues. Trimming cost V 4 bases and J 6 bases; bases outside gene matches: 18. Germline V gives CDR1 WSHSY, CDR2 SAAADI. The data were taken from a study of blood T cell repertoires in COVID-19. The wider study: Donors in the United States, Italy and Spain gave samples during acute or convalescent COVID-19. T cells, B-cell-depleted T cells, or PBMCs supplied cDNA or gDNA.

Source study methods: By means of reference gene primer amplification, nucleated cell counts were estimated. The repertoire was sequenced with immunoSEQ multiplex PCR; TCRdb's copy has only in-frame clones and lacks some. V and J calls and clone size are copied from that table; D and trimming were computed from the DNA. This sample has 130,000 or so clones, with less than 90% found just once. Specimen: peripheral blood. The receptor was derived from a man between 60 and 75 years old with acute or convalescent COVID-19. The rearrangement joins TRBV10-2 to TRBJ2-7, with 7 positions matching TRBD2. CDR3: CASSAVLGTTSWSEQYF. The CDR3 DNA is TGCGCCAGCAGTGCAGTCTTGGGGACTACTTCCTGGAGCGAGCAGTACTTC.